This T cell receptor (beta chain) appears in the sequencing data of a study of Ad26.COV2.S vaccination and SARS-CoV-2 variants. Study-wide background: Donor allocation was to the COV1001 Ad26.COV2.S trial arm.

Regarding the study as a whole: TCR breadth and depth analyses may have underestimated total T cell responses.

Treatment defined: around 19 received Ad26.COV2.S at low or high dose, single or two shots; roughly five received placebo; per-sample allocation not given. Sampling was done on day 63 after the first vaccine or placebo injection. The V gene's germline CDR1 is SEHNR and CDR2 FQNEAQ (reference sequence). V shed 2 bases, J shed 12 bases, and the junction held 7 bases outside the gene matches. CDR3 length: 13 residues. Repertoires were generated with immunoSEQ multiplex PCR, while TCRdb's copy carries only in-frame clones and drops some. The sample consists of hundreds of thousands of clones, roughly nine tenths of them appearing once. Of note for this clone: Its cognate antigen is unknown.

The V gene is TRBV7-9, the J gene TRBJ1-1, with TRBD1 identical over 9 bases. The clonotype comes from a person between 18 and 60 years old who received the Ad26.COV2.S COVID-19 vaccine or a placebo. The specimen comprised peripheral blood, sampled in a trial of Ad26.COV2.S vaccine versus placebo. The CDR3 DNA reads TGTGCCAGCAGCTTATTACAGGGGGCTCGTACTTTCTTT. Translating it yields CASSLLQGARTFF. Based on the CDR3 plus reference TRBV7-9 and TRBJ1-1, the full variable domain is DTGVSQNPRHKITKRGQNVTFRCDPISEHNRLYWYRQTLGQGPEFLTYFQNEAQLEKSRLLSDRFSAERPKGSFSTLEIQRTEQGDSAMYLCASSLLQGARTFFGQGTRLTVV.